These 25 T cell receptor beta chains share one sample of origin, sequenced in a study of blood T cell repertoires in COVID-19. Only in-frame clones appear in the TCRdb table, and some are missing; sequencing was by immunoSEQ multiplex PCR. The data contain roughly 180,000 clones, 70% to 85% of them seen just once; the ten biggest clones take up roughly 7.1%. The specimen sequenced was peripheral blood. The source of these receptors is a human donor in a cohort sampled during active COVID-19.

This chain uses TRBV9 with TRBJ1-2, with a weak D call TRBD1 (5 bases). The CDR3 is 14 residues long. The V end was cut by 4 bases, the J end by 4 bases, with 14 bases between. CDR1 is SGDLS and CDR2 is YYNGEE in the germline V gene. CDR3 protein: CASSPRTQIYGYTF. Here the CDR3 DNA reads TGTGCCAGCAGCCCCCGGACACAAATCTATGGCTACACCTTC.

This clone was detected a few times. The chain carries TRBV5-1 and TRBJ1-1, with D tentatively TRBD1 (5 bases). CDR1 and CDR2 from the germline V gene are SGHRS and YFSETQ. The germline V and J ends were trimmed by 1 base and 7 bases, with 14 bases remaining between them. The CDR3 has 14 residues. CDR3 sequence reads: CASSLLPLGDEAFF. The CDR3 DNA follows: TGCGCCAGCAGCTTGTTACCCCTAGGGGATGAAGCTTTCTTT.

The rearrangement joins TRBV6-5 to TRBJ2-1, with D unresolved. Trimming removed 7 bases at V and 2 bases at J, with 6 bases between. The germline V gene encodes CDR1 MNHEY and CDR2 SVGAGI. The CDR3 sequence is 12 residues long. The CDR3 nucleotides are TGTGCCAGCATGAGGACCTACAATGAGCAGTTCTTC. This encodes CASMRTYNEQFF.

Remarks on this clone: Other DNA sequences within the sample encode an identical CDR3. CDR3 DNA: TGCGCCAGCAGCTCCAGGGACTACAATGAGCAGTTCTTC. Protein product: CASSSRDYNEQFF. The chain employs TRBV5-1 and TRBJ2-1, with D possibly being TRBD1 (5 bases). The CDR3 runs to 13 residues. With 3 bases removed from V and 3 bases from J, the gap between germline ends came to 7 bases. Germline CDR1 reads SGHRS; CDR2 reads YFSETQ.

This clone appeared once. V and J are TRBV3-1 (or the pseudogene TRBV3-2) and TRBJ1-2; D is possibly TRBD1 (5 bases). This CDR3 is built from 15 residues. Germline V gene sequence: CDR1 LGHDT, CDR2 YNNKEL (reference sequence). The ends were cut back, 4 bases at V and 8 bases at J, with 20 bases in the middle. CDR3 in DNA: TGTGCCAGCAGCCCTCAGGGCTTGAGCCACGAGGGCTACACCTTC. This gives the protein CASSPQGLSHEGYTF.

The chain is built from TRBV20-1 and TRBJ1-5, with D hard to call. The CDR3 is made up of 14 amino acids. The V gene lost 3 bases and the J gene lost 7 bases, with 16 bases spanning the gap. CDR1 DFQATT and CDR2 SNEGSKA come from the germline V gene (reference sequence). The CDR3 loop reads CSASAGWPDQPQHF. The CDR3 DNA is TGCAGTGCTAGTGCAGGTTGGCCCGACCAGCCCCAGCATTTT.

The chain couples TRBV14 to TRBJ1-1; no definite D call. V lost 3 bases to trimming and J lost 4 bases, with 3 bases between them. This CDR3 is 11 amino acids long. Germline CDR1 is SGHDN and CDR2 is FVKESK. DNA for the CDR3: TGTGCCAGCAGCCACAGCACTGAAGCTTTCTTT. Encoded protein: CASSHSTEAFF.

The chain has TRBV5-4 and TRBJ2-5, with D perhaps TRBD1 (5 bases). This CDR3 region has 15 residues. Germline V gene sequence: CDR1 SGHNT, CDR2 YYREEE (reference sequence). V was trimmed by 4 bases and J by 4 bases, leaving 17 bases between them. The CDR3 DNA is TGTGCCAGCAGCCGAATTCAGGGAAGGGGAGAGACCCAGTACTTC. This sequence encodes CASSRIQGRGETQYF.

The chain recombines TRBV27 with TRBJ1-1; perhaps TRBD1 as D (5 bases). This CDR3 region has 19 residues. Per the germline V gene, CDR1 is MNHEY and CDR2 is SMNVEV (reference sequence). The V end lost 4 bases, the J end lost 2 bases, and 26 bases lay between the germline ends. The CDR3 loop is CASSSGPVYQQAINTEAFF. The CDR3 DNA reads as TGTGCCAGCAGTTCGGGCCCAGTGTATCAACAGGCCATAAACACTGAAGCTTTCTTT.

In its sample, this clone was seen once. The V and J genes are TRBV5-1 and TRBJ1-3, with D unclear. CDR3 size: 16 residues. Germline V CDR1 and CDR2: SGHRS, YFSETQ. Trimming stripped 0 bases from V and 0 bases from J, with 10 bases between. The CDR3 region is CASSLVGPYSGNTIYF. Written as DNA, the CDR3 is TGCGCCAGCAGCTTGGTTGGGCCGTACTCTGGAAACACCATATATTTT.

This clone was found once. The genes are TRBV14 and TRBJ1-3; 7 bases map to TRBD1. The CDR3 runs to 14 residues. The V segment lost 6 bases and the J segment 3 bases; nucleotides outside the gene matches: 5. Germline CDR1 and CDR2: SGHDN and FVKESK. The DNA of the CDR3 is TGTGCCAGCAGGAGAAGGGGGCTTGGAAACACCATATATTTT. Amino acid sequence: CASRRRGLGNTIYF.

The chain uses TRBV11-2 and TRBJ2-7, with D maybe TRBD1 (6 bases). The germline V gene has CDR1 SGHAT and CDR2 FQNNGV. The CDR3 loop spans 14 amino acids. V was pared by 3 bases and J by 6 bases, with 15 bases between. For the CDR3, the DNA is TGTGCCAGCAGCTTGCAACAGGGATTAGGCGAGCAGTACTTC. This translates into CASSLQQGLGEQYF.

This chain links TRBV24-1 with TRBJ2-1; 10 bases match TRBD2. V lost 2 bases to trimming and J lost 5 bases; unmatched junction nucleotides: 5. This CDR3 is 16 amino acids long. In germline, CDR1 is KGHDR, CDR2 SFDVKD. The CDR3 coding sequence is TGTGCCACCAGTGATTCAGGGACTAGCGCCGACAATGAGCAGTTCTTC. Its translation is CATSDSGTSADNEQFF.

The chain uses TRBV15 and TRBJ2-7, with 7 bases lining up with TRBD1. Losses at the gene ends were 0 bases for V and 2 bases for J; bases not matched to a gene: 4. The CDR3 extends over 15 amino acids. Germline-derived CDR1 and CDR2 are LNHNV and YYDKDF (reference sequence). CDR3: CATSRDPQGTYEQYF. The CDR3 DNA reads as TGTGCCACCAGCAGAGACCCACAGGGGACCTACGAGCAGTACTTC.

CDR3 coding DNA: TGCGCCAGCAGCCAAGATAGATCGGCCAGGCCCCATCAGCCCCAGCATTTT. It codes for CASSQDRSARPHQPQHF. The chain joins TRBV4-1 to TRBJ1-5; D unclear. CDR3 length: 17 amino acids. V lost 0 bases, J lost 5 bases, and 17 bases lay in between. Germline CDR1 and CDR2: MGHRA and YSYEKL.

V gene TRBV5-1 combines with J gene TRBJ2-7, with TRBD1 identical over 8 bases. The CDR3 runs 14 residues. The trim removed 0 bases at V and 4 bases at J, leaving 3 bases unmatched. CDR1 and CDR2 (germline): SGHRS, YFSETQ. CDR3 in amino acids: CASSLDRGLYEQYF. The CDR3 DNA follows: TGCGCCAGCAGCTTGGACAGGGGGTTGTACGAGCAGTACTTC.

CDR3 coding DNA: TGCGCCAGCAGCTTGGGGCGGACAGGGGGTACCTACGAGCAGTACTTC. This sequence encodes CASSLGRTGGTYEQYF. The rearrangement uses TRBV5-1 and TRBJ2-7; 10 positions agree with TRBD1. The germline V gene has CDR1 SGHRS and CDR2 YFSETQ. The V gene end was trimmed by 0 bases and the J gene end by 2 bases; junction bases not matched to a gene: 5. This CDR3 region has 16 residues.

V is TRBV9 and J is TRBJ2-5; TRBD1 might be the D (6 bases). This CDR3 region has 16 residues. V shed 0 bases and J shed 4 bases, with 16 bases lying between them. The V gene's germline CDR1 is SGDLS and CDR2 YYNGEE. CDR3 coding DNA: TGTGCCAGCAGCGTAGTTCCAGGGGAATATGGAGAGACCCAGTACTTC. Translating it yields CASSVVPGEYGETQYF.

J is TRBJ2-1 and V is TRBV6-2 or TRBV6-3, with 7 nucleotides matching TRBD2. With V trimmed by 5 bases and J by 6 bases, 4 bases remained unmatched. The CDR3 runs to 13 residues. Germline V gene data show CDR1 as MNHEY and CDR2 as SVGEGT. Here the CDR3 DNA reads TGTGCCAGCAGTCAGACTAGCCTCAATGAGCAGTTCTTC. Protein product: CASSQTSLNEQFF.

This chain connects TRBV29-1 to TRBJ2-3, with 10 bases that match TRBD2. J was trimmed by 0 bases and V by 6 bases; bases with no gene match: 6. CDR1 and CDR2 (germline): SQVTM, ANQGSEA. This CDR3 contains 15 residues. The CDR3 here is CSVLGLAASTDTQYF. CDR3 sequence (DNA): TGCAGCGTACTCGGACTAGCGGCTAGCACAGATACGCAGTATTTT.

This chain uses TRBV5-4 with TRBJ2-5; 13 bases are shared with TRBD2. The CDR3 is 14 residues long. Unmatched junction bases numbered 2, after V lost 4 bases and J lost 5 bases. Germline V gene data show CDR1 as SGHNT and CDR2 as YYREEE (reference sequence). CDR3 protein: CASSPGLAGETQYF. For the CDR3, the DNA is TGTGCCAGCAGCCCGGGACTAGCGGGGGAGACCCAGTACTTC.

The rearrangement joins TRBV4-1 to TRBJ2-7; TRBD2 matches 9 bases. The junction had 7 bases not matched to a gene; V was cut back by 1 base and J by 3 bases. The germline V gene encodes CDR1 MGHRA and CDR2 YSYEKL. The CDR3 length is 16 residues. This CDR3 is CASSQAGLALNYEQYF. DNA for the CDR3: TGCGCCAGCAGCCAAGCCGGACTAGCGTTAAACTACGAGCAGTACTTC.

This chain connects TRBV6-1 to TRBJ2-7, with D possibly TRBD1 on 5 matching bases. The CDR3 covers 13 residues. CDR1 and CDR2 (germline): MNHNS, SASEGT. Trimming left V 2 bases short and J 4 bases short, with 9 bases between. CDR3 bases: TGTGCCAGCAGTGAATCAGGGTTATACGAGCAGTACTTC. It yields the protein CASSESGLYEQYF.

CDR3 in DNA: TGTGCCAGCAGCTTAGGCTCTGGCGGGGCCTACGAGCAGTACTTC. This translates into CASSLGSGGAYEQYF. The V call is TRBV7-9, the J call TRBJ2-7, with a possible D match to TRBD2 (6 bases). The CDR3 contains 15 residues. V dropped 1 base and J dropped 2 bases, with 12 bases sitting between them. Germline V gene sequence: CDR1 SEHNR, CDR2 FQNEAQ (reference sequence).

The V call is TRBV19, the J call TRBJ1-1, with D unclear. From germline, CDR1 is LNHDA and CDR2 SQIVND (reference sequence). The CDR3 has 16 amino acids. The V end lost 7 bases, the J end lost 0 bases, and 18 bases lay between the germline ends. The chain's CDR3 is CASTRVRPAMNTEAFF. CDR3 nucleotides: TGTGCCAGTACTAGAGTCCGGCCCGCAATGAACACTGAAGCTTTCTTT.